What follows describes a single T cell receptor (beta chain). This clone was seen once. Its antigen remains unidentified. Qualities for individual bases were not recorded, and no much larger clone is one base off. According to the study, the label for this sample's treatment or condition signals: nivolumab (PD-1 blockade) given before sampling. The DNeasy Blood and Tissue Kit was used to extract DNA from the formalin-fixed paraffin-embedded specimens. These data belong to a study of T cells in tumors and immune-related adverse events (dated by TCRdb to the early 2020s). Using the immunoSEQ assay, the TCR beta locus was amplified and sequenced, producing bulk TCR Vbeta CDR3 data. In the source study's methods: Non-productive CDR3s, sequences shorter than 7 amino acids, and those not starting with C or ending with F/W were excluded. Analysis was restricted to specimens with at least 1000 reads, and clonotypes were defined at the amino acid level. To compute clonality, Pielou's evenness was subtracted from 1. Library sizes were equalized by abundance-weighted random subsampling with replacement, which was repeated 100 times so that 95% confidence intervals could be reported. Repertoire overlap was quantified using the Morisita overlap index, and the top 40 clones per specimen were examined for overlap with the irAE. TCRdb carries this immuneACCESS record with in-frame sequences only. Its versions omit some clonotypes, under half of them owing to an unresolved V gene in the studies checked, with the rest unexplained. V, J and clone size are those of that table, while D and trimming were read from the DNA. This sample holds about 11,000 clones; 85% to 95% were observed only once. 1.5% of the sample is held by the ten biggest clonotypes.

CDR1 and CDR2, looked up from the germline V gene, are MNHEY and SVGAGI. Between the V and J ends, shortened by 0 bases and 3 bases respectively, the junction contains 7 bases. The CDR3 runs 14 amino acids, cysteine and phenylalanine included. This entry keeps only the CDR3 DNA: 42 bases, framed from base 1. The chain is made from TRBV6-5 and TRBJ2-3, with no reliable assignment of the D segment. This receptor was identified in a female donor with metastatic renal cell carcinoma. Sequencing was performed on lymph node tissue, taken from a patient treated with anti-PD-1 therapy. The DNA sequence is as follows: TGTGCCAGCAGTTACTCCGACGGGACAGATACGCAGTATTTT. This gives the protein CASSYSDGTDTQYF.